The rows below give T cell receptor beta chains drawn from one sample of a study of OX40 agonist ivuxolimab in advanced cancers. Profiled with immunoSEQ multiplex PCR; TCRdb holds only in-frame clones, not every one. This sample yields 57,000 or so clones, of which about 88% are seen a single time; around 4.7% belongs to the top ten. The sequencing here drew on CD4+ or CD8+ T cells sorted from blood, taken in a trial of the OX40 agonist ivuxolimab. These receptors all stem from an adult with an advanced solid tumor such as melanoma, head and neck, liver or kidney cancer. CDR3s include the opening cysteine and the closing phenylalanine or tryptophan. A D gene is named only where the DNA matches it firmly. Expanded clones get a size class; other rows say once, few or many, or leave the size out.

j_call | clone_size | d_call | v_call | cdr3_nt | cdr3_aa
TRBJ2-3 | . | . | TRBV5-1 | TGCGCCAGCAGTCGGGACTCGGAAGATACGCAGTATTTT | CASSRDSEDTQYF
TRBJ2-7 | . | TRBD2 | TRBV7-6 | TGTGCCAGCAGCGAGGGCAGCGGGAGAAACGAGCAGTACTTC | CASSEGSGRNEQYF
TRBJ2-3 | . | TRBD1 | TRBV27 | TGTGCCAGCAGACTAGGGGGGACAGGGGTGATAGATACGCAGTATTTT | CASRLGGTGVIDTQYF
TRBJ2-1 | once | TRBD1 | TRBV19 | TGTGCCAGCACAAAGGGGTGGGGACAGGGCTTTGGAAGCTCCTACAATGAGCAGTTCTTC | CASTKGWGQGFGSSYNEQFF
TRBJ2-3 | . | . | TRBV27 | TGTGCCAGCAGTTTAGCCGCATTTAACACAGATACGCAGTATTTT | CASSLAAFNTDTQYF
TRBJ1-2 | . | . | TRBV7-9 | TGTGCCAGCAGCCGTCTGATGGTCGATGGCTACACCTTC | CASSRLMVDGYTF
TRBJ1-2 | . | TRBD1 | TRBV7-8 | TGTGCCACGCGACAGGGGGAACTCTATGGCTACACCTTC | CATRQGELYGYTF
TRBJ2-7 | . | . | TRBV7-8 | TGTGCCAGCAGCTCAACCGGGACAACCTCCCCCGAGCAGTACTTC | CASSSTGTTSPEQYF
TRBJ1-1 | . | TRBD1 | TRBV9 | TGTGCCAGCAGCGGAGGGACAGGGGGCCGCACTGAAGCTTTCTTT | CASSGGTGGRTEAFF
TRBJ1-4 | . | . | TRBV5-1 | TGCGCCAGCAGCTCGGAAATGAAGGGAGAAAAACTGTTTTTT | CASSSEMKGEKLFF
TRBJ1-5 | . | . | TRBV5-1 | TGCGCCAGCAGCTTGTTTGGGGGCAATCAGCCCCAGCATTTT | CASSLFGGNQPQHF
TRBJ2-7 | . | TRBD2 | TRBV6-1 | TGTGCCAGCAGAGGGACTAGCGAATACGGGCAGTACTTC | CASRGTSEYGQYF
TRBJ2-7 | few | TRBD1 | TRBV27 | TGTGCCAGCAGCCAGGGGGACGTCTCCTACGAGCAGTACTTC | CASSQGDVSYEQYF
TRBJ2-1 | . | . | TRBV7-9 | TGTGCCAGCAGCTTGACCGGGACCGACGATGAGCAGTTCTTC | CASSLTGTDDEQFF
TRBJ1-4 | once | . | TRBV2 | TGTGCCAGCAGTGAAGGGGGACATAACGCCGGAAAACTGTTTTTT | CASSEGGHNAGKLFF
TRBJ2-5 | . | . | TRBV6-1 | TGTGCCAGCACGGGGACTGCTCCGTACCAAGAGACCCAGTACTTC | CASTGTAPYQETQYF
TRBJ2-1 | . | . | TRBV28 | TGTGCCAGCAGTTTACAAGGGCGGGCAGAGTCGGTCGAGCAGTTCTTC | CASSLQGRAESVEQFF
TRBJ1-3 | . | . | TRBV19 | TGTGCCAGTAGTATTGGCGCGACAGGTGGAAACACCATATATTTT | CASSIGATGGNTIYF
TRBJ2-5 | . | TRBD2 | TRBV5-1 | TGCGCCAGTCAATGGCGGGAGGGCCGGGAGACCCAGTACTTC | CASQWREGRETQYF
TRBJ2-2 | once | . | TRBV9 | TGTGCCAGCAGCCAATGGGCTGGTCCCACCGGGGAGCTGTTTTTT | CASSQWAGPTGELFF
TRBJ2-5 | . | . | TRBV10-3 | TGTGCCATCAGTGTCGGGGAGACCCAGTACTTC | CAISVGETQYF
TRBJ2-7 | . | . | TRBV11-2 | TGTGCCAGCACGCTCTCTCCGGGCCTAGAAACCTACGAGCAGTACTTC | CASTLSPGLETYEQYF
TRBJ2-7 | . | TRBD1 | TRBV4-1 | TGCGCCAGCAGCCAGACGGGACAGGGGGCGTTCGGGGAGCAGTACTTC | CASSQTGQGAFGEQYF
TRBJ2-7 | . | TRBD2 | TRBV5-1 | TGCGCCAGCAGCACCGGGACTAGCGAGCTTAACGAGCAGTACTTC | CASSTGTSELNEQYF
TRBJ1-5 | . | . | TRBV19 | TGTGCCAGTAGCTGGGACCCAGGTAGGGAACAGCCCCAGCATTTT | CASSWDPGREQPQHF
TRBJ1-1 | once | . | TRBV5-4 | TGTGCCAGCAGCTTGGATCTCCTGGGGAGCACTGAAGCTTTCTTT | CASSLDLLGSTEAFF
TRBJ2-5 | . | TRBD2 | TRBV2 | TGTGCCAGCAGGGGGCTAGCGGAGCTCCAAGAGACCCAGTACTTC | CASRGLAELQETQYF
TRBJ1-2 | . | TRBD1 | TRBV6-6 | TGTGCCAGCAGTTACTCTGTGACAGGGGGCGCGGGAGGCTACACCTTC | CASSYSVTGGAGGYTF
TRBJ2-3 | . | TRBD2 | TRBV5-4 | TGTGCCAGCACCAGGACTAGCGGCACAGATACGCAGTATTTT | CASTRTSGTDTQYF
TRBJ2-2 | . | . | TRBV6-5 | TGTGCCAGCAGTTCCCTTGGGGCGGCGAACACCGGGGAGCTGTTTTTT | CASSSLGAANTGELFF
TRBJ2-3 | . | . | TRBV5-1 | TGCGCCAGCAGCTATTCGACAGATACGCAGTATTTT | CASSYSTDTQYF
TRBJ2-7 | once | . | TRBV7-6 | TGTGCCAGCAGCCCCCAGACAGATTACGAGCAGTACTTC | CASSPQTDYEQYF
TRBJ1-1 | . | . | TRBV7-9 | TGTGCCAGCAGCATATTAAACCAGGGTGAAGCTTTCTTT | CASSILNQGEAFF
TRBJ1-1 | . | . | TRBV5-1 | TGCGCCAGCAGCGAAGGGACGGGGATTTTGAACACTGAAGCTTTCTTT | CASSEGTGILNTEAFF
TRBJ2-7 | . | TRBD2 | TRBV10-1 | TGCGCCAGCAGTTCCAGCGGGAGGTTCAACGAGCAGTACTTC | CASSSSGRFNEQYF
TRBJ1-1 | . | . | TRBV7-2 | TGTGCCAGCAGCCTGACTCCCGGACGGAACACTGAAGCTTTCTTT | CASSLTPGRNTEAFF
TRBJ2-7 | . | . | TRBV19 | TGTGCCAGTAGTACAGGGCTCTACGAGCAGTACTTC | CASSTGLYEQYF
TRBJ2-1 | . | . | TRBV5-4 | TGTGCCAGCAGCTTTGGGTCTGTCAATGAGCAGTTCTTC | CASSFGSVNEQFF
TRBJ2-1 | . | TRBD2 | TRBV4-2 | TGTGCCAGCAGCCAACGGGGGGGGGACTACAATGAGCAGTTCTTC | CASSQRGGDYNEQFF
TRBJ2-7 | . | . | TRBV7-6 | TGTGCCAGCAGCCTCCGCGGCGAGCAGTACTTC | CASSLRGEQYF
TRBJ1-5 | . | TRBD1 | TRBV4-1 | TGCGCCAGCAGCCAGACAGGGCTTTTACAAAGTCAGCCCCAGCATTTT | CASSQTGLLQSQPQHF
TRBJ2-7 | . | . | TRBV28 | TGTGCCAGCCGTCGGACCGGAAGCTCCTACGAGCAGTACTTC | CASRRTGSSYEQYF
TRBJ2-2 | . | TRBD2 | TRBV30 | TGTGCCTGGGCGGGACTATCCACCGGGGAGCTGTTTTTT | CAWAGLSTGELFF
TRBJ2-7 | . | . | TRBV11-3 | TGTGCCAGCAGTATCCTCTACAGGTCCTACGAGCAGTACTTC | CASSILYRSYEQYF
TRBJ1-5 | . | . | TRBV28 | TGTGCCAGTTACCGGGGGGCAAGCAATCAGCCCCAGCATTTT | CASYRGASNQPQHF
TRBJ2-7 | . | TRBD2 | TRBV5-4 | TGTGCCAGCAGCACTGGACTAGCGGGCGAGCAGTACTTC | CASSTGLAGEQYF
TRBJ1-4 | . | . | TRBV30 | TGTGCCTGGAGATATAGGACCGGACGGGCAACTAATGAAAAACTGTTTTTT | CAWRYRTGRATNEKLFF
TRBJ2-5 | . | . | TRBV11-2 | TGTGCCAGCAGCTTAGAGTACCAAGAGACCCAGTACTTC | CASSLEYQETQYF
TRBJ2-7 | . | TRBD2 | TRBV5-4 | TGTGCCAGCAGCTCCCGAAGCGGGATTCAGGCCTACGAGCAGTACTTC | CASSSRSGIQAYEQYF
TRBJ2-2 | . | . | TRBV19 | TGTGCCAGTAGTATAGTAGAATCGGGGGAGCTGTTTTTT | CASSIVESGELFF
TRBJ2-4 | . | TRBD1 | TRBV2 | TGTGCCAGTCAATCGGGACAGGGCAAAAACATTCAGTACTTC | CASQSGQGKNIQYF
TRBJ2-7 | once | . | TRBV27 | TGTGCCAGCAGAAAGGGGTACGAGCAGTACTTC | CASRKGYEQYF